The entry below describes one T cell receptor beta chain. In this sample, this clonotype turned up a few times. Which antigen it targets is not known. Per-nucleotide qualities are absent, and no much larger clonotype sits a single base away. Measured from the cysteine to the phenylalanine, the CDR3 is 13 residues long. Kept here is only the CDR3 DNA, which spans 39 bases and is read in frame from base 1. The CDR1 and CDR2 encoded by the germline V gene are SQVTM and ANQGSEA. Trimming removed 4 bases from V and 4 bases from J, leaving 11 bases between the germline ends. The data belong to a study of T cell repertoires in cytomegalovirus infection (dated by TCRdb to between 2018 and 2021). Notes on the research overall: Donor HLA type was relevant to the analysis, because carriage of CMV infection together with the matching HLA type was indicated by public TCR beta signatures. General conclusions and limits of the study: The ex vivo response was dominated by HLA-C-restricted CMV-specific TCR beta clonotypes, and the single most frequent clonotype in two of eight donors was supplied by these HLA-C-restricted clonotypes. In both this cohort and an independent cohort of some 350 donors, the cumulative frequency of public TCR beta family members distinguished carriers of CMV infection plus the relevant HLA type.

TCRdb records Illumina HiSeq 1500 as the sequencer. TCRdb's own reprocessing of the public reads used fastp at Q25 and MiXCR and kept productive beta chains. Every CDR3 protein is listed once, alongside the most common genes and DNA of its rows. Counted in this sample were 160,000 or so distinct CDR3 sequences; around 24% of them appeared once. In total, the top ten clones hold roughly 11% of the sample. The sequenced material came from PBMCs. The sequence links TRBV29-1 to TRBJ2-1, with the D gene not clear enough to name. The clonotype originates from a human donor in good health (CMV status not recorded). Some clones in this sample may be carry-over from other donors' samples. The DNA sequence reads TGCAGCGTTGGGAGTTTTTCGTACAATGAGCAGTTCTTC. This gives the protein CSVGSFSYNEQFF.